These 18 T cell receptor beta chains were all obtained from the same sample, sequenced in a study of OX40 agonist ivuxolimab in advanced cancers. Method: immunoSEQ multiplex PCR; TCRdb's copy keeps in-frame clones and lacks some. The sample holds fewer than 60,000 clones; roughly 82% are singletons and the top ten take more than 3%. Sequenced here: CD4+ or CD8+ T cells sorted from blood, sampled in a trial of the OX40 agonist ivuxolimab. These receptors were taken from an adult with an advanced solid tumor such as melanoma, head and neck, liver or kidney cancer.

The rearrangement joins TRBV9 to TRBJ1-3, with D uncertain. This CDR3 comprises 15 residues. Germline loops: CDR1 SGDLS, CDR2 YYNGEE. Deletions cut 0 bases from V and 2 bases from J, with 9 bases between. CDR3 region: CASSVGRSTGNTIYF. CDR3 nucleotide sequence: TGTGCCAGCAGCGTAGGAAGGTCTACTGGAAACACCATATATTTT.

The chain couples TRBV14 to TRBJ2-2; D ambiguous. The V and J ends lost 0 bases and 3 bases respectively, with 17 bases between them. The CDR3 loop spans 18 amino acids. The germline V gene encodes CDR1 SGHDN and CDR2 FVKESK. This CDR3 reads CASSQDRYERSHTGELFF. The DNA of the CDR3 is TGTGCCAGCAGCCAAGATCGGTACGAACGTTCCCACACCGGGGAGCTGTTTTTT. The whole variable domain, filled in from reference TRBV14 and TRBJ2-2, reads EAGVTQFPSHSVIEKGQTVTLRCDPISGHDNLYWYRRVMGKEIKFLLHFVKESKQDESGMPNNRFLAERTGGTYSTLKVQPAELEDSGVYFCASSQDRYERSHTGELFFGEGSRLTVL.

This clone came up a few times. The chain recombines TRBV27 with TRBJ2-7; D is unresolved. Trimming cost V 5 bases and J 0 bases, with 8 bases left between them. The CDR3 is 13 residues long. Germline CDR1 MNHEY, CDR2 SMNVEV (reference sequence). The CDR3 loop is CASSVPPSYEQYF. The CDR3 DNA is TGTGCCAGCAGTGTCCCCCCCTCCTACGAGCAGTACTTC.

This rearrangement joins TRBV6-1 to TRBJ2-7, with 12 bases lining up with TRBD1. V lost 10 bases, J lost 5 bases, and 9 bases stayed unmatched. Germline V gives CDR1 MNHNS, CDR2 SASEGT. CDR3 length: 14 amino acids. CDR3 amino acids: CAISPGQGAHEQYF. Written as DNA, the CDR3 is TGTGCCATCAGCCCGGGACAGGGGGCCCACGAGCAGTACTTC.

To note about this clone: A read error may account for a junction end that differs from germline. The J gene is TRBJ1-1, the V gene TRBV10-1, with a possible D match to TRBD1 (6 bases). Germline V gives CDR1 WNHNN, CDR2 SYGVQD (reference sequence). CDR3 size: 13 residues. CDR3 residues: CASSEGQARGALF. In DNA, the CDR3 is TGCGCCAGCAGTGAGGGCCAGGCCAGGGGCGCTCTCTTT.

The gene calls are TRBV7-2 and TRBJ2-7; D gene ambiguous. Germline values: CDR1 SGHTA, CDR2 FQGNSA. Between the trimmed V and J ends, which lost 4 bases and 9 bases, there was a span of 16 bases. This CDR3 contains 13 residues. CDR3 in amino acids: CASSSPGSPGQYF. The DNA of the CDR3 is TGTGCCAGCAGCTCGCCCGGAAGCCCCGGGCAGTACTTC.

The J gene is TRBJ1-1, the V gene TRBV7-2; D is undetermined. The V gene lost 5 bases and the J gene lost 4 bases, with 23 bases spanning the gap. This CDR3 has 17 amino acids. Germline CDR1 reads SGHTA; CDR2 reads FQGNSA. CDR3 coding DNA: TGTGCCAGCAGCCTGGGGATTTTTGGGATTACGAGCACTGAAGCTTTCTTT. This sequence encodes CASSLGIFGITSTEAFF.

The rearrangement links TRBV25-1 to TRBJ2-7; weak D call: TRBD1 (7 bases). CDR3 length equals 15 residues. V lost 4 bases to trimming and J lost 6 bases, with 19 bases between them. Germline values: CDR1 MGHDK, CDR2 SYGVNS. The CDR3 DNA follows: TGTGCCAGCAGTGTATGGACAGGAGGGAACGCCGAGCAGTACTTC. Translation: CASSVWTGGNAEQYF.

This chain joins TRBV25-1 and TRBJ1-5; 7 nucleotides line up with TRBD1. V lost 6 bases, J lost 3 bases, and 11 bases stayed unmatched. This CDR3 is built from 16 residues. Germline V gene sequence: CDR1 MGHDK, CDR2 SYGVNS. CDR3 region: CASSSGTEGLNQPQHF. The CDR3 nucleotides are TGTGCCAGCAGCAGCGGGACAGAAGGGCTCAATCAGCCCCAGCATTTT.

This chain joins TRBV5-6 and TRBJ1-3; 10 nucleotides align to TRBD1. CDR1 and CDR2 from the germline V gene are SGHDT and YYEEEE. J lost 1 base, V lost 4 bases, and 5 bases had no gene match. This CDR3 is 16 amino acids long. CDR3 region: CASSRVDRGSGNTIYF. The DNA for the CDR3 is TGTGCCAGCAGCCGGGTGGACAGGGGGTCTGGAAACACCATATATTTT.

The chain joins TRBV4-2 to TRBJ1-1; 7 nucleotides match TRBD1. The CDR3 is 15 residues long. The germline CDR1 and CDR2 sequences are LGHNA and YNFKEQ. The trim removed 2 bases at V and 4 bases at J, leaving 7 bases unmatched. DNA for the CDR3: TGTGCCAGCAGCCAACCTAGACAGGGACGCACTGAAGCTTTCTTT. It is translated as CASSQPRQGRTEAFF.

The CDR3 is CSVGTTSGGGGNIQYF. The CDR3 coding sequence is TGCAGCGTCGGCACCACTAGCGGAGGGGGGGGAAACATTCAGTACTTC. The rearrangement joins TRBV29-1 to TRBJ2-4; 8 bases agree with TRBD2. CDR1 and CDR2 from the germline V gene are SQVTM and ANQGSEA. The trim removed 6 bases at V and 6 bases at J, leaving 16 bases unmatched. There are 16 residues in the CDR3.

The chain combines TRBV5-1 with TRBJ2-7; no firm D call. The ends were cut back, 7 bases at V and 0 bases at J, with 14 bases in the middle. The CDR3 spans 14 residues. Germline CDR1 and CDR2: SGHRS and YFSETQ. This CDR3 is CASRLQTSSYEQYF. The CDR3 DNA reads TGCGCCAGCCGTTTGCAGACGAGCTCCTACGAGCAGTACTTC.

The J gene is TRBJ2-7, the V gene TRBV6-6; TRBD2 matches 13 bases. The V and J ends lost 2 bases and 2 bases, in that order; junction bases with no gene match: 3. Per germline, CDR1 MNHNY and CDR2 SVGAGI (reference sequence). This CDR3 spans 16 amino acids. CDR3: CASSYGGTSGAYEQYF. The CDR3 region has the DNA TGTGCCAGCAGTTACGGGGGGACTAGCGGGGCCTACGAGCAGTACTTC.

The chain joins TRBV11-2 to TRBJ1-6; TRBD1 is a possible D gene (5 bases). V lost 5 bases to trimming and J lost 5 bases, with 13 bases between them. Germline assignment: CDR1 SGHAT and CDR2 FQNNGV. The CDR3 totals 15 residues. The CDR3 DNA is TGTGCCAGCAGCCGGGGGGGTTTCGATAATTCACCCCTCCACTTT. Translating gives CASSRGGFDNSPLHF.

The V gene is TRBV20-1, the J gene TRBJ1-1; D is possibly TRBD1 (5 bases). Trimming stripped 8 bases from V and 14 bases from J, with 18 bases between. The V gene's germline CDR1 is DFQATT and CDR2 SNEGSKA (reference sequence). The CDR3 contains 10 residues. CDR3 in amino acids: CSYTGPPRFF. CDR3 coding DNA: TGCAGTTATACGGGACCACCGCGCTTCTTT.

The chain combines TRBV12-2 with TRBJ2-5; TRBD2 reflects the table's D call only, with no check against the DNA. TRBV12-2 is given as a pseudogene. This CDR3 comprises 17 residues. Here the CDR3 DNA reads TGTGCAAGTCGCTTAGCGCGGGGAGCGGGAGTTGGGGAGACCCAGTACTTC. It specifies CASRLARGAGVGETQYF.

This sequence joins TRBV11-2 and TRBJ1-4; D is ambiguous. CDR3 length equals 18 residues. Trimming removed 1 base from V and 7 bases from J, with 22 bases in between. The germline CDR1 and CDR2 sequences are SGHAT and FQNNGV. This CDR3 is CASSLAPFGLGASEKLFF. The CDR3 region has the DNA TGTGCCAGCAGCTTAGCCCCTTTCGGGCTGGGTGCGAGTGAAAAACTGTTTTTT.